These 8 T cell receptor beta chains came from one sample sequenced in a study of cytomegalovirus exposure and HLA in healthy donors. The repertoire was sequenced with immunoSEQ multiplex PCR; TCRdb's copy has only in-frame clones and lacks some. The table has about 110,000 clones, less than 90% seen once. Sample: PBMCs. All receptors come from a woman aged 18 to 35 in good health and CMV-seropositive.

The chain combines TRBV19 with TRBJ2-2, with unresolved D. V lost 1 base to trimming and J lost 4 bases, with 13 bases between them. The germline CDR1 and CDR2 sequences are LNHDA and SQIVND (reference sequence). The CDR3 totals 16 residues. CDR3 sequence: CASSIVSRHRTGELFF. As DNA, the CDR3 is TGTGCCAGTAGTATAGTATCCAGGCACCGCACCGGGGAGCTGTTTTTT.

The chain has TRBV2 and TRBJ2-1, with 10 nucleotides matching TRBD2. The CDR3 sequence is 15 residues long. V lost 7 bases to trimming and J lost 8 bases; unmatched junction nucleotides: 11. Germline-derived CDR1 and CDR2 are SNHLY and FYNNEI. The CDR3 DNA reads as TGTGCCAGCAACTTTGGTAGCGGGGGGACCCATGAGCAGTTCTTC. This translates into CASNFGSGGTHEQFF.

This chain joins TRBV28 and TRBJ2-7; TRBD1 aligns across 8 bases. Germline CDR1 MDHEN, CDR2 SYDVKM. The CDR3 totals 15 residues. The junction had 10 bases not matched to a gene; V was cut back by 5 bases and J by 4 bases. The CDR3 DNA is TGTGCCAGCAGTAAACCGGGACAGGATCTTTACGAGCAGTACTTC. Translating it yields CASSKPGQDLYEQYF.

The chain links TRBV6-1 to TRBJ2-7; a weak D match, TRBD2 (6 bases). CDR3 length: 12 residues. CDR1 and CDR2 (germline): MNHNS, SASEGT. V was pared by 6 bases and J by 2 bases, with 8 bases between. DNA of the CDR3: TGTGCCAGCAGGGCGGGGACCTACGAGCAGTACTTC. Translation: CASRAGTYEQYF.

The chain has TRBV10-1 and TRBJ1-3, with D tentatively TRBD1 (5 bases). CDR1 is WNHNN and CDR2 is SYGVQD in the germline V gene (reference sequence). The CDR3 has 12 residues. Trimming stripped 10 bases from V and 4 bases from J, with 11 bases between. The CDR3 loop reads CAIGGAGNTIYF. The CDR3 coding sequence is TGCGCCATAGGAGGGGCCGGAAACACCATATATTTT.

The chain links TRBV28 to TRBJ2-3; 8 bases are shared with TRBD1. Germline V CDR1 and CDR2: MDHEN, SYDVKM. The CDR3 has 18 residues. The V gene end was trimmed by 5 bases and the J gene end by 2 bases; junction bases not matched to a gene: 15. CDR3 bases: TGTGCCAGCAGTCCCGACCCGAGGACAGGGAGGATCACAGATACGCAGTATTTT. It yields the protein CASSPDPRTGRITDTQYF.

There are a few counts of this clone. The chain has TRBV19 and TRBJ1-1; D is ambiguous. The CDR3 runs 15 residues. V was trimmed by 5 bases and J by 4 bases, leaving 17 bases between them. CDR1 and CDR2 from the germline V gene are LNHDA and SQIVND (reference sequence). CDR3 nucleotides: TGTGCCAGTAGTGGTCCCCCCCGTGGGAGCACTGAAGCTTTCTTT. It is translated as CASSGPPRGSTEAFF.

The V gene is TRBV7-9, the J gene TRBJ2-5; perhaps TRBD1 as D (6 bases). Germline CDR1 SEHNR, CDR2 FQNEAQ (reference sequence). The CDR3 is made up of 14 amino acids. Between the trimmed V and J ends, which lost 5 bases and 5 bases, there was a span of 15 bases. The CDR3 is CASSLSQGRETQYF. Here the CDR3 DNA reads TGTGCCAGCAGCCTTTCACAGGGCCGGGAGACCCAGTACTTC.